This T cell receptor (beta chain) was sequenced during a study of metastatic and nonmetastatic thyroid tumors. Study as a whole: Thyroid patients, malignant and benign, had repertoires compared across blood and tumor or nodule tissue.

This clone showed up many times. The entire patient cohort was treatment-naive prior to thyroid surgery. V was pared by 6 bases and J by 3 bases, with 6 bases of the junction left unmatched. The CDR3 length is 17 residues. Germline CDR1 reads SGHVS; CDR2 reads FQNEAQ. Authors' methods: To classify distant metastasis in papillary thyroid cancer, a model was built from CDR3 differences across clinicopathological groups. TCRdb reanalyzed the PCR reads with MiXCR. The V and J calls and clone size come from TCRdb's table, not from the authors' own analysis. The sample contains tens of thousands of clones, around 17% of which appear only once.

The specimen sequenced was blood. The chain links TRBV7-8 to TRBJ2-2, with TRBD2 matching over 14 bases. The TCR originated in a female donor with papillary thyroid cancer or a benign thyroid nodule (not recorded which). Some clones in this sample may be carry-over from other donors' samples. CDR3 sequence reads: CASRGLAGGRYTGELFF. DNA of the CDR3: TGTGCCAGCAGAGGACTAGCGGGGGGCCGTTACACCGGGGAGCTGTTTTTT.